The present entry profiles one TCR beta chain with its context. The antigen is undetermined. The sample belongs to a study of T-cell memory formation after mild COVID-19. Study background: TCR clusters mostly belonged to single donors.

MiXCR, applied by TCRdb to the 5' RACE reads, yields one record per CDR3 protein. The data hold around 450,000 distinct CDR3 sequences, with roughly a quarter observed a single time. There are 14 residues in the CDR3. Germline CDR1 is SGHTA and CDR2 is FQGTGA. The ends were cut back, 0 bases at V and 8 bases at J, with 11 bases in the middle. The study's findings and limits: Most CD4+ clones that shrank were in CM and EM, while CD8+ ones turned up in EMRA. Pre-infection memory contained some responding clones, which suggested that cross-reactive memory had joined. Confirmation was lacking for SARS-CoV-2 specificity of second-wave clones that peaked on day 37.

The sample comprised PBMCs or a T cell subset sorted from them (not recorded which). This sequence originates from an adult woman who had mild COVID-19 (a few samples of this study predate the infection). Cell type and time point are not known. The rearrangement uses TRBV7-3 and TRBJ2-1; D is unclear. CDR3 loop: CASSLTGPAYEQFF. DNA for the CDR3: TGTGCCAGCAGCTTAACCGGCCCCGCCTATGAGCAGTTCTTC.